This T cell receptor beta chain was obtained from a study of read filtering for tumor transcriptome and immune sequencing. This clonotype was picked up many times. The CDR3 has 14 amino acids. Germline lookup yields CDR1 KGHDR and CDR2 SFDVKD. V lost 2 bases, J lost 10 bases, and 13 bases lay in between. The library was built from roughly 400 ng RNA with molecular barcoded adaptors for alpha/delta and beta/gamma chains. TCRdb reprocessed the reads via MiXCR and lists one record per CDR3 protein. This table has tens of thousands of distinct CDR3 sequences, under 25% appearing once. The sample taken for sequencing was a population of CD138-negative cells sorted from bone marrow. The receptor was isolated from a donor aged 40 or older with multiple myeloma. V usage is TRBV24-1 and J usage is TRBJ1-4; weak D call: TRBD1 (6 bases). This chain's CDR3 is CATSDSRGETKLFF. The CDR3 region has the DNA TGTGCCACCAGTGATTCCAGGGGTGAAACAAAACTGTTTTTT.